This T cell receptor beta chain was recorded in a study of T and B cells in COVID-19 patients. The overall study: COVID-19 patients gave peripheral blood either during active infection or after recovery. Recovered patients mostly had mild to moderate COVID-19 managed as outpatients. The recovered cohort's median age was about 31 years, versus 65 to 80 years in active infection.

Multiplex PCR with BIOMED2 TRB-A/B primer pools amplified TRB rearrangements. TCRdb redid the calling of the multiplex PCR reads with MiXCR, one entry per CDR3 protein. This table holds around 30,000 distinct CDR3 sequences, approximately 32% found once. This clonotype was seen a few times. The CDR3 covers 19 residues. CDR1 is LNHNV and CDR2 is YYDKDF in the germline V gene (reference sequence). J gave up 7 bases and V 0 bases, and 19 bases lay outside the gene matches. Blood genomic DNA input for TRB amplification was roughly 250-500 ng. Sequencing used blood. This chain links TRBV15 with TRBJ1-1, with TRBD1 matching 8 bases. The TCR was taken from a human donor who had recovered from COVID-19. CDR3 nucleotides: TGTGCCACCAGCAGAGATCTATGGCGGGACAGGACCTTCTCATTTGAAGCTTTCTTT. It encodes CATSRDLWRDRTFSFEAFF.